The next 4 T cell receptor beta chains were all read from a single sample in a study of patients and donors after allogeneic stem cell transplantation. Each CDR3 protein is one row after TCRdb ran MiXCR on the RT-PCR reads. This table has about 960,000 distinct CDR3 sequences, approximately 19% appearing once. The sample consisted of blood, either unsorted or a sorted T cell fraction (not recorded which). These receptors were obtained from a human donor who was either an allogeneic HSCT recipient or a stem cell or donor lymphocyte infusion donor (not recorded which). It is not recorded whose cells these are; they may come from a transplant donor.

The genes are TRBV28 and TRBJ2-3; maybe TRBD1 (5 bases). The CDR3 is 14 amino acids. V was pared by 3 bases and J by 4 bases, with 11 bases between. The germline gives CDR1 MDHEN, CDR2 SYDVKM. The CDR3 DNA is TGTGCCAGCAGTTTTTACGACAGACCAGATACGCAGTATTTT. It yields the protein CASSFYDRPDTQYF.

Comment on this clonotype: Given a much more abundant clone one base away, this may be a read error. The chain has TRBV6-2 or TRBV6-3 and TRBJ2-3; 12 positions match TRBD2. This CDR3 comprises 15 residues. The germline V gene encodes CDR1 MNHEY and CDR2 SVGEGT. Trimming took 7 bases from V and 1 from J; bases not matched to a gene: 3. The CDR3 nucleotides are TGTGCCAGCACTCGGACTAGCGGGGGCACAGATACGCAGTATTTT. It yields the protein CASTRTSGGTDTQYF.

The rearrangement uses TRBV5-1 and TRBJ2-5; TRBD2 agrees at 13 bases. CDR3 size: 16 residues. The germline V gene has CDR1 SGHRS and CDR2 YFSETQ. V shed 3 bases, J shed 5 bases, and the junction held 7 bases outside the gene matches. CDR3 bases: TGCGCCAGCAGCTCCCGGACTAGCGGGAGAGGGGAGACCCAGTACTTC. Translated, it gives CASSSRTSGRGETQYF.

This chain uses TRBV19 with TRBJ2-4, with D possibly being TRBD2 (6 bases). With 5 bases removed from V and 8 bases from J, the gap between germline ends came to 19 bases. Germline V gives CDR1 LNHDA, CDR2 SQIVND (reference sequence). There are 15 residues in the CDR3. Here the CDR3 DNA reads TGTGCCAGTAGTGCCCGGGTGGAGGGTGGACACATTCAGTACTTC. Translating gives CASSARVEGGHIQYF.